This T cell receptor beta chain is from a study of graft-versus-host responses after intestinal transplantation. Study context: Transplants were multivisceral, liver-intestinal, or isolated intestinal.

Of note for this clone: Its antigen is unidentified.

CDR1 SGHRS and CDR2 YFSETQ come from the germline V gene. The J segment lost 4 bases and the V segment lost 0 bases, leaving 0 bases of the junction unmatched. This CDR3 has 14 residues. Profiled with immunoSEQ multiplex PCR; TCRdb holds only in-frame clones, not every one. The table includes over 45,000 clones, around 93% detected once. The clonotype originates from a human donor who was the organ donor for an intestinal transplant. The chain recombines TRBV5-1 with TRBJ1-3; TRBD1 aligns across 8 bases. The sequenced sample was unstimulated CD4+ T cells sorted from spleen or lymph node cells, obtained before transplant. CDR3 sequence: CASSLGTGGNTIYF. CDR3 in DNA: TGCGCCAGCAGCTTGGGGACAGGGGGAAACACCATATATTTT.